A single sample is the source of the 32 T cell receptor beta chains below, sequenced in a study of shared clonotypes between healthy human individuals. Clones were sequenced by immunoSEQ multiplex PCR, and TCRdb holds only the in-frame ones, with some missing. The sample includes about 770,000 clones, around 77% of them seen just once. Material for sequencing was memory CD4+ T cells sorted from blood. Sample subset: CD45RA-negative fraction. These receptors were obtained from a woman in her twenties or thirties in good health.

CDR3 bases: TGTGCCAGCAGTTTAAGAGTGGGCACCGGGGAGCTGTTTTTT. Translating gives CASSLRVGTGELFF. V gene TRBV2 combines with J gene TRBJ2-2; D gene ambiguous. CDR3 length: 14 residues. Per germline, CDR1 SNHLY and CDR2 FYNNEI. Trimming shortened V by 5 bases and J by 4 bases, and 11 bases separated the two germline ends.

This chain links TRBV19 with TRBJ1-4; D ambiguous. Per germline, CDR1 LNHDA and CDR2 SQIVND (reference sequence). This CDR3 comprises 15 residues. Trimming took 10 bases from V and 2 from J, leaving 17 bases between them. CDR3 loop: CATKKNRETNEKLFF. The CDR3 nucleotides read TGTGCCACCAAAAAAAACCGGGAGACTAATGAAAAACTGTTTTTT.

This rearrangement joins TRBV2 to TRBJ2-3; D might be TRBD2 (5 bases). The CDR3 has 15 amino acids. Germline CDR1 SNHLY, CDR2 FYNNEI. Trimming took 6 bases from V and 1 from J, leaving 14 bases between them. CDR3 sequence (DNA): TGTGCCAGCAGGACGGGGTCTTCACGCACAGATACGCAGTATTTT. Its translation: CASRTGSSRTDTQYF.

This clone has just one count. The genes are TRBV30 and TRBJ1-6, with D possibly matching TRBD1 (6 bases). The CDR3 totals 16 residues. The germline V gene has CDR1 GTSNPN and CDR2 SVGIG (reference sequence). The ends were cut back, 2 bases at V and 7 bases at J, with 18 bases in the middle. The CDR3 region has the DNA TGTGCCTGGAGTCGAGCCCTACAGGGAGGGAATTCACCCCTCCACTTT. Encoded protein: CAWSRALQGGNSPLHF.

This clone came up a few times. Different DNA sequences within this sample yield the same CDR3. This rearrangement joins TRBV25-1 to TRBJ2-3; 10 bases agree with TRBD2. CDR3 length equals 16 residues. CDR1 and CDR2 from the germline V gene are MGHDK and SYGVNS. V lost 1 base to trimming and J lost 4 bases; unmatched junction nucleotides: 5. CDR3: CASSESLAGVADTQYF. DNA of the CDR3: TGTGCCAGCAGTGAATCCCTAGCGGGAGTAGCAGATACGCAGTATTTT.

The chain couples TRBV6-4 to TRBJ1-1, with a tentative D call TRBD1 (5 bases). CDR1 is MRHNA and CDR2 is SNTAGT in the germline V gene. V gave up 8 bases and J gave up 5 bases, with 12 bases separating them. CDR3 length equals 12 residues. CDR3 DNA: TGTGCCAGCCAGGGCTGGGGGACTGAAGCTTTCTTT. Translation gives CASQGWGTEAFF.

This clone was seen a single time. V and J are TRBV9 and TRBJ1-2, with 7 bases lining up with TRBD1. This CDR3 spans 15 amino acids. Germline V gene data show CDR1 as SGDLS and CDR2 as YYNGEE. With 4 bases clipped from V and 3 bases from J, the junction kept 9 bases outside the gene matches. This chain's CDR3 is CASSPLDREDYGYTF. CDR3 nucleotides: TGTGCCAGCAGCCCACTCGACAGGGAGGACTATGGCTACACCTTC. Complete variable domain (other parts from reference TRBV9 and TRBJ1-2): DSGVTQTPKHLITATGQRVTLRCSPRSGDLSVYWYQQSLDQGLQFLIQYYNGEERAKGNILERFSAQQFPDLHSELNLSSLELGDSALYFCASSPLDREDYGYTFGSGTRLTVV.

The chain joins TRBV28 to TRBJ2-6; D possibly corresponds to TRBD1 (5 bases). The germline V gene has CDR1 MDHEN and CDR2 SYDVKM. V lost 8 bases and J 0 bases, leaving 14 bases between the germline ends. This CDR3 contains 16 residues. Here the CDR3 DNA reads TGTGCCAGCTCGTCAGGGTCCTTCTCTGGGGCCAACGTCCTGACTTTC. Encoded protein: CASSSGSFSGANVLTF.

This clone turned up a few times. In the same sample, other DNA sequences code for this CDR3. The CDR3 DNA is TGTGCCAGCAGCTTAGTGGTGGATACTGAAGCTTTCTTT. It specifies CASSLVVDTEAFF. The V and J genes are TRBV7-9 and TRBJ1-1, with no clear D. The ends were cut back, 1 base at V and 5 bases at J, with 8 bases in the middle. Germline V CDR1 and CDR2: SEHNR, FQNEAQ (reference sequence). There are 13 residues in the CDR3.

This clone has a count of ten or more. The J gene is TRBJ2-2, the V gene TRBV5-1, with 10 nucleotides matching TRBD2. CDR3 length equals 16 residues. Germline CDR1 is SGHRS and CDR2 is YFSETQ. Losses at the gene ends were 5 bases for V and 4 bases for J; bases not matched to a gene: 8. The CDR3 sequence is CASRPSGRAGTGELFF. For the CDR3, the DNA is TGCGCCAGCAGACCCAGCGGGAGGGCGGGCACCGGGGAGCTGTTTTTT.

The V gene is TRBV7-2, the J gene TRBJ2-1, with 14 bases identical to TRBD2. The CDR3 runs 15 residues. In germline, CDR1 is SGHTA, CDR2 FQGNSA. V shed 5 bases, J shed 7 bases, and the junction held 4 bases outside the gene matches. CDR3 residues: CASSTGLAGVNEQFF. The CDR3 nucleotides read TGTGCCAGCAGCACGGGACTAGCGGGAGTTAATGAGCAGTTCTTC. The entire variable domain, with the rest obtained from reference TRBV7-2 and TRBJ2-1, is as follows: GAGVSQSPSNKVTEKGKDVELRCDPISGHTALYWYRQSLGQGLEFLIYFQGNSAPDKSGLPSDRFSAERTGGSVSTLTIQRTQQEDSAVYLCASSTGLAGVNEQFFGPGTRLTVL.

As DNA, the CDR3 is TGCACCAGGCCCGGACTAGCGAAACTGGGGGAGCTGTTTTTT. It translates to CTRPGLAKLGELFF. V and J are TRBV1 and TRBJ2-2; TRBD2 is the table's D call, not checked against the DNA. TRBV1 is marked as a pseudogene. The CDR3 totals 14 residues.

This clone has more than one count but fewer than ten. Other DNA sequences in this specimen translate into the identical CDR3. The V and J genes are TRBV7-2 and TRBJ2-7; 9 bases match TRBD2. There are 15 residues in the CDR3. The germline V gene has CDR1 SGHTA and CDR2 FQGNSA. Trimming at V came to 1 base and at J to 2 bases, leaving 3 bases not matched to a gene. As DNA, the CDR3 is TGTGCCAGCAGCTTAGGCCTAGCGGGAACCTACGAGCAGTACTTC. Protein sequence: CASSLGLAGTYEQYF.

This chain connects TRBV6-4 to TRBJ2-3; D unresolved. The germline V gene has CDR1 MRHNA and CDR2 SNTAGT. V dropped 5 bases and J dropped 1 base, with 13 bases sitting between them. This CDR3 comprises 15 residues. The DNA for the CDR3 is TGTGCCAGCAGTCAGACGACTGGGGGCACAGATACGCAGTATTTT. It translates to CASSQTTGGTDTQYF.

Note on this clone: Since a far larger clone is one base different, this is likely a read error. The same CDR3 also results from other DNA sequences found in this sample. The chain has TRBV19 and TRBJ1-1; no clear D. The CDR3 loop spans 14 amino acids. V was cut by 0 bases and J by 0 bases, with 5 bases left in between. Germline V gene data show CDR1 as LNHDA and CDR2 as SQIVND (reference sequence). The CDR3 region has the DNA TGTGCCAGTAGTATAGAGGGAATGAACACTGAAGCTTTCTTT. It specifies CASSIEGMNTEAFF.

The genes are TRBV7-8 and TRBJ2-7; D gene ambiguous. With 3 bases removed from V and 3 bases from J, the gap between germline ends came to 6 bases. This CDR3 spans 12 amino acids. Germline assignment: CDR1 SGHVS and CDR2 FQNEAQ. The CDR3 region is CASSLTIYEQYF. The CDR3 DNA reads TGTGCCAGCAGCTTGACAATCTACGAGCAGTACTTC.

This clone was seen a few times. The V call is TRBV19, the J call TRBJ1-5; the D is unclear. Germline V CDR1 and CDR2: LNHDA, SQIVND (reference sequence). V lost 4 bases, J lost 0 bases, and 10 bases lay in between. The CDR3 consists of 15 residues. CDR3 sequence reads: CASSKLADSNQPQHF. In DNA, the CDR3 is TGTGCCAGTAGTAAATTGGCAGATAGCAATCAGCCCCAGCATTTT.

This clone was picked up a small number of times. This chain links TRBV6-6 with TRBJ1-1; the D gene is possibly TRBD1 (5 bases). The germline V and J ends were trimmed by 1 base and 2 bases, with 8 bases remaining between them. The CDR3 covers 14 residues. CDR1 MNHNY and CDR2 SVGAGI come from the germline V gene (reference sequence). The CDR3 DNA follows: TGTGCCAGCAGTTACTACGGGGGTAACACTGAAGCTTTCTTT. Residues: CASSYYGGNTEAFF.

This chain uses TRBV2 with TRBJ2-1, with 8 nucleotides matching TRBD2. The CDR3 runs 15 residues. Trimming at V came to 1 base and at J to 3 bases, leaving 2 bases not matched to a gene. CDR1 and CDR2 (germline): SNHLY, FYNNEI. This CDR3 is CASSEVGGGYNEQFF. CDR3 bases: TGTGCCAGCAGTGAAGTCGGGGGGGGCTACAATGAGCAGTTCTTC.

The chain has TRBV10-2 and TRBJ2-7; 7 bases match TRBD2. With 3 bases clipped from V and 1 base from J, the junction kept 9 bases outside the gene matches. The V gene's germline CDR1 is WSHSY and CDR2 SAAADI. There are 16 residues in the CDR3. CDR3 loop: CASSDNRDSGSYEQYF. The CDR3 DNA follows: TGCGCCAGCAGTGATAATCGCGATAGCGGGTCCTACGAGCAGTACTTC.

A single count supports this clone. The rearrangement links TRBV29-1 to TRBJ2-1; no reliable D call. The germline V gene encodes CDR1 SQVTM and CDR2 ANQGSEA. Between the trimmed V and J ends, which lost 4 bases and 5 bases, there was a span of 15 bases. The CDR3 runs to 14 residues. The CDR3 region has the DNA TGCAGCGTTGTTACAGCGCTCACTAACAATGAGCAGTTCTTC. Its translation is CSVVTALTNNEQFF.

This clone was counted once. The chain couples TRBV6-5 to TRBJ2-7; TRBD2 agrees at 9 bases. Germline-derived CDR1 and CDR2 are MNHEY and SVGAGI. The CDR3 contains 16 residues. The ends lost 0 bases at V and 0 bases at J; junction bases unmatched: 3. DNA for the CDR3: TGTGCCAGCAGTTACTCAGCGACTAGCGGCTCCTACGAGCAGTACTTC. Protein: CASSYSATSGSYEQYF.

This clone came up a few times. The chain couples TRBV18 to TRBJ2-7, with D uncertain. Germline V lookup: CDR1 KGHSH, CDR2 LQKENI. The CDR3 length is 14 residues. V shed 6 bases and J shed 1 base, with 13 bases lying between them. CDR3 nucleotide sequence: TGTGCCAGCTCGCTTTCTACAGAGTCCTACGAGCAGTACTTC. This sequence encodes CASSLSTESYEQYF.

CDR3 protein: CASSLGSSREAFF. CDR3 nucleotide sequence: TGTGCCAGCAGCCTAGGGTCCTCTAGGGAAGCTTTCTTT. The chain combines TRBV9 with TRBJ1-1; D ambiguous. This CDR3 comprises 13 residues. Germline assignment: CDR1 SGDLS and CDR2 YYNGEE. V lost 4 bases and J 8 bases, leaving 15 bases between the germline ends.

The DNA of the CDR3 is TGTGCCAGCAGCTTAGTGCAGGGGGCGCGGTACAATGAGCAGTTCTTC. This sequence encodes CASSLVQGARYNEQFF. This chain uses TRBV7-9 with TRBJ2-1; 8 nucleotides align to TRBD1. The CDR3 totals 16 residues. Unmatched junction bases numbered 6, after V lost 1 base and J lost 4 bases. The germline V gene encodes CDR1 SEHNR and CDR2 FQNEAQ (reference sequence). Based on the CDR3 plus reference TRBV7-9 and TRBJ2-1, the full variable domain is DTGVSQNPRHKITKRGQNVTFRCDPISEHNRLYWYRQTLGQGPEFLTYFQNEAQLEKSRLLSDRFSAERPKGSFSTLEIQRTEQGDSAMYLCASSLVQGARYNEQFFGPGTRLTVL.

V is TRBV28 and J is TRBJ1-2; 9 bases fit TRBD1. The CDR3 extends over 14 amino acids. Germline loops: CDR1 MDHEN, CDR2 SYDVKM. The junction had 9 bases not matched to a gene; V was cut back by 6 bases and J by 7 bases. The CDR3 nucleotides are TGTGCCAGCAGACATCGACAGGGGGATCGTGGCTACACCTTC. It yields the protein CASRHRQGDRGYTF.

The V gene is TRBV30, the J gene TRBJ1-1; TRBD1 matches 8 bases. Trimming took 5 bases from V and 5 from J; bases not matched to a gene: 13. CDR3 length: 15 amino acids. The germline V gene has CDR1 GTSNPN and CDR2 SVGIG (reference sequence). In nucleotides, the CDR3 is TGTGCCTGGGGGTTCATGGACAGGGATAGGACTGAAGCTTTCTTT. Residues: CAWGFMDRDRTEAFF.

The chain uses TRBV5-4 and TRBJ2-7; 12 nucleotides match TRBD2. After removal of 4 bases from V and 3 bases from J, the junction contained 5 bases not matched to a gene. The V gene's germline CDR1 is SGHNT and CDR2 YYREEE (reference sequence). The CDR3 totals 15 residues. CDR3 coding DNA: TGTGCCAGCAGCCGCGGACTAGCGGGATACTACGAGCAGTACTTC. This encodes CASSRGLAGYYEQYF. Filled out from reference TRBV5-4 and TRBJ2-7, the complete variable domain reads ETGVTQSPTHLIKTRGQQVTLRCSSQSGHNTVSWYQQALGQGPQFIFQYYREEENGRGNFPPRFSGLQFPNYSSELNVNALELDDSALYLCASSRGLAGYYEQYFGPGTRLTVT.

The count of this clone is one. The rearrangement joins TRBV6-1 to TRBJ1-1; D might be TRBD1 (6 bases). CDR3 length equals 13 residues. V shed 6 bases and J shed 6 bases, with 14 bases lying between them. Germline V gene lookup returns CDR1 MNHNS and CDR2 SASEGT. For the CDR3, the DNA is TGTGCCAGCAGGGGTATTCAGGGGTCTGAAGCTTTCTTT. Translated, it gives CASRGIQGSEAFF.

The table lists this clone with many counts. At the DNA level, this CDR3 is encoded by other sequences in the same sample as well. The gene calls are TRBV5-1 and TRBJ1-3, with D unresolved. From germline, CDR1 is SGHRS and CDR2 YFSETQ. Between the trimmed V and J ends, which lost 0 bases and 0 bases, there was a span of 4 bases. The CDR3 runs 14 residues. This chain's CDR3 is CASSLGTSGNTIYF. The CDR3 DNA reads TGCGCCAGCAGCTTGGGGACCTCTGGAAACACCATATATTTT.

The gene calls are TRBV4-1 and TRBJ1-4, with TRBD1 identical over 7 bases. V trimming: 0 bases; J trimming: 2 bases; junction bases outside the gene matches: 6. The CDR3 loop spans 17 amino acids. From germline, CDR1 is MGHRA and CDR2 YSYEKL. In DNA form, the CDR3 reads TGCGCCAGCAGCCAAGATGGGACAGCCCGGACTAATGAAAAACTGTTTTTT. Translated, it gives CASSQDGTARTNEKLFF.

There are a few counts of this clone. A much larger clone is a single base away; this may be a read error. Other DNA sequences of this sample code for an identical CDR3. The chain is built from TRBV10-2 and TRBJ1-2, with D possibly TRBD1 on 5 matching bases. The germline V and J ends were trimmed by 4 bases and 3 bases, with 9 bases remaining between them. The CDR3 has 13 residues. Germline V lookup: CDR1 WSHSY, CDR2 SAAADI. CDR3 sequence (DNA): TGCGCCAGCAGTGGGACGGGGGACTATGGCTACACCTTC. This sequence encodes CASSGTGDYGYTF.